This T cell receptor beta chain was retrieved from a study of control samples from healthy donors and cancer patients. The germline CDR1 and CDR2 sequences are SGHRS and YFSETQ. This CDR3 is built from 13 residues. The junction had 3 bases not matched to a gene; V was cut back by 4 bases and J by 9 bases. Sequencing was performed with immunoSEQ multiplex PCR; in TCRdb, only in-frame clones are kept and a portion is missing. The table lists 40,000 to 60,000 clones, 85% to 90% of them singletons, with over 35% in the top ten. This chain connects TRBV5-1 to TRBJ1-6; 8 nucleotides agree with TRBD1. Sequences were obtained from PBMCs. The clonotype was recovered from a man aged 50 to 60 with head and neck cancer. CDR3 DNA sequence: TGCGCCAGCAGCGGGACAGGTAGTTCACCCCTCCACTTT. Translated, it gives CASSGTGSSPLHF.